This T cell receptor (beta chain) was retrieved from a study of T-cell reconstitution after alpha-beta-depleted transplantation in children. CDR1 and CDR2 (germline): SGHRS, YFSETQ. The V end was cut by 0 bases, the J end by 8 bases, with 13 bases between. CDR3 size: 14 residues. Molecular barcoding with unique molecular identifiers was used for the TCRbeta library. TCRdb redid the calling of the PCR reads with MiXCR, one entry per CDR3 protein. The data hold just under 550,000 distinct CDR3 sequences, with about 18% observed a single time. The TCR sequence derives from a human donor who donated a stem cell graft to a child with acute lymphoblastic leukemia. The rearrangement uses TRBV5-1 and TRBJ2-3; possible D gene TRBD2, 5 bases. Sequenced material: PBMCs from the stem cell graft donor, taken from the stem cell graft. The CDR3 region is CASSLGAARTTQYF. The CDR3 coding sequence is TGCGCCAGCAGCTTGGGAGCGGCCAGGACTACGCAGTATTTT.